This T cell receptor (beta chain) is drawn from a study of blood T cell repertoires in COVID-19. In the authors' workflow: Scientists estimated how many nucleated cells there were by amplifying reference gene primers. Sequencing was performed with immunoSEQ multiplex PCR; in TCRdb, only in-frame clones are kept and a portion is missing. V, J and clone size were drawn from that table, and D and trimming were deduced from the DNA. The data hold over 130,000 clones, with 84% observed a single time. V was shortened by 0 bases and J by 7 bases, with 13 bases between the two germline ends. This CDR3 has 15 amino acids. Germline CDR1 reads SGHAT; CDR2 reads FQNNGV.

Specimen: PBMCs or T cells enriched from blood (not recorded which). The receptor comes from a woman between 18 and 29 years old who had been exposed to COVID-19. This chain links TRBV11-2 with TRBJ2-4, with D perhaps TRBD2 (6 bases). CDR3 sequence reads: CASSLDGTLGNIQYF. DNA for the CDR3: TGTGCCAGCAGCTTAGACGGGACTCTTGGCAACATTCAGTACTTC.